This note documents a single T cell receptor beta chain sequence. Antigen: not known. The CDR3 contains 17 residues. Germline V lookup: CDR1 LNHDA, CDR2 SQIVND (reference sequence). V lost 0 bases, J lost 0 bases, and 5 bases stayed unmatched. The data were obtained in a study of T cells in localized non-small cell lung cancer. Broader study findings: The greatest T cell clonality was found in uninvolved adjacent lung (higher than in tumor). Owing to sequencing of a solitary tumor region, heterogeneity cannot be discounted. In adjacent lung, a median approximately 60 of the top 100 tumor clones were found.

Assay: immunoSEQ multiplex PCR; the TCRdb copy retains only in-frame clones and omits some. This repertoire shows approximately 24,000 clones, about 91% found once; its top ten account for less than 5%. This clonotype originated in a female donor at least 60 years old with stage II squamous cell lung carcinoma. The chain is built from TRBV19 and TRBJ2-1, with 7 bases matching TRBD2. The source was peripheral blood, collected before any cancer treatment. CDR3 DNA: TGTGCCAGTAGTATAGATGTGGGGGGGAGCTCCTACAATGAGCAGTTCTTC. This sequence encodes CASSIDVGGSSYNEQFF.